These 18 T cell receptor beta chains were sequenced from one sample in a study of T-cell memory formation after mild COVID-19. TCRdb re-called the 5' RACE reads through MiXCR, storing one row per CDR3 protein. The table lists about 110,000 distinct CDR3 sequences, around 17% of them singletons. The sample taken for sequencing was PBMCs or a T cell subset sorted from them (not recorded which). Receptors were obtained from a man between 18 and 29 years old who had mild COVID-19 (a few samples of this study predate the infection). Cell type and time point are not known.

The genes are TRBV11-2 and TRBJ2-3; D gene unclear. Germline CDR1 reads SGHAT; CDR2 reads FQNNGV. V lost 6 bases and J lost 2, with 6 bases in between. This CDR3 comprises 12 residues. In nucleotides, the CDR3 is TGTGCCAGCAGAGGGATCACAGATACGCAGTATTTT. Translation gives CASRGITDTQYF.

The chain couples TRBV9 to TRBJ2-7, with 7 bases aligning to TRBD1. The CDR3 is 15 amino acids. J lost 6 bases, V lost 4 bases, and 13 bases had no gene match. Germline V gene data show CDR1 as SGDLS and CDR2 as YYNGEE. The CDR3 region is CASSPQGTVLGEQYF. The CDR3 region has the DNA TGTGCCAGCAGCCCACAGGGGACAGTCCTTGGCGAGCAGTACTTC.

V and J are TRBV6-2 or TRBV6-3 and TRBJ2-1; D gene uncertain. V lost 2 bases and J 0 bases, leaving 8 bases between the germline ends. Germline-derived CDR1 and CDR2 are MNHEY and SVGEGT. The CDR3 totals 15 residues. The CDR3 nucleotides read TGTGCCAGCAGTTACCGGTGGTCCTCCTACAATGAGCAGTTCTTC. Encoded protein: CASSYRWSSYNEQFF.

This clonotype has just a few counts. The chain has TRBV11-3 and TRBJ2-2; tentative D call: TRBD2 (7 bases). Trimming pared 4 bases from V and 6 bases from J, leaving 15 bases between. This CDR3 is built from 15 residues. Germline lookup yields CDR1 SGHNT and CDR2 YENEEA. This CDR3 is CASSSLRGGAGELFF. DNA for the CDR3: TGTGCCAGCAGCTCTCTTAGGGGGGGCGCCGGGGAGCTGTTTTTT.

Only a few counts were recorded for this clonotype. The V gene is TRBV12-3 or TRBV12-4, the J gene TRBJ1-5, with D unclear. The CDR3 runs 13 residues. Trimming left V 4 bases short and J 6 bases short, with 10 bases between. This chain's CDR3 is CASSSGRAQPQHF. The CDR3 DNA is TGTGCCAGCAGTTCAGGACGAGCTCAGCCCCAGCATTTT.

The sample holds many counts of this clonotype. This sequence joins TRBV20-1 and TRBJ1-1, with 8 bases lining up with TRBD1. Looked up from germline, CDR1 is DFQATT and CDR2 is SNEGSKA (reference sequence). Trimming cost V 3 bases and J 1 base; bases outside gene matches: 7. This CDR3 has 15 amino acids. As DNA, the CDR3 is TGCAGTGCTAGGCCCCGGACAGGGCCGAACACTGAAGCTTTCTTT. As protein: CSARPRTGPNTEAFF.

This chain links TRBV6-2 or TRBV6-3 with TRBJ2-2, with 7 positions matching TRBD1. The germline V gene encodes CDR1 MNHEY and CDR2 SVGEGT. Unmatched junction bases numbered 5, after V lost 6 bases and J lost 4 bases. CDR3 size: 14 residues. CDR3 DNA: TGTGCCAGCAGCGACAGGGTACTCACCGGGGAGCTGTTTTTT. It specifies CASSDRVLTGELFF.

This clonotype was observed a handful of times. CDR3 protein: CATRGTTTDTQYF. Written as DNA, the CDR3 is TGTGCCACCAGGGGTACGACGACAGATACGCAGTATTTT. This sequence joins TRBV24-1 and TRBJ2-3; D unclear. The CDR3 loop spans 13 amino acids. The ends were cut back, 7 bases at V and 3 bases at J, with 10 bases in the middle. Germline V lookup: CDR1 KGHDR, CDR2 SFDVKD.

This clonotype was counted a few times. The chain links TRBV7-9 to TRBJ2-5; no firm D call. Germline V gene sequence: CDR1 SEHNR, CDR2 FQNEAQ (reference sequence). The CDR3 spans 14 residues. Trimming shortened V by 1 base and J by 5 bases, and 11 bases separated the two germline ends. The chain's CDR3 is CASSLVEGWETQYF. CDR3 nucleotides: TGTGCCAGCAGCTTAGTAGAAGGGTGGGAGACCCAGTACTTC. The whole variable domain, filled in from reference TRBV7-9 and TRBJ2-5, reads DTGVSQNPRHKITKRGQNVTFRCDPISEHNRLYWYRQTLGQGPEFLTYFQNEAQLEKSRLLSDRFSAERPKGSFSTLEIQRTEQGDSAMYLCASSLVEGWETQYFGPGTRLLVL.

There are a few counts of this clonotype. This chain joins TRBV27 and TRBJ2-5; TRBD2 agrees at 7 bases. Unmatched junction bases numbered 5, after V lost 5 bases and J lost 5 bases. CDR1 MNHEY and CDR2 SMNVEV come from the germline V gene (reference sequence). This CDR3 spans 13 amino acids. The CDR3 DNA follows: TGTGCCAGCAGTCCGCGGGGGAGGGAGACCCAGTACTTC. This gives the protein CASSPRGRETQYF.

This clonotype came up a few times. This sequence joins TRBV6-2 or TRBV6-3 and TRBJ2-3, with 7 bases lining up with TRBD1. Germline V gives CDR1 MNHEY, CDR2 SVGEGT. CDR3 length: 15 amino acids. After removal of 3 bases from V and 0 bases from J, the junction contained 3 bases not matched to a gene. CDR3 DNA: TGTGCCAGCAGTTATGGGGGACAGAGCACAGATACGCAGTATTTT. This codes for CASSYGGQSTDTQYF.

The sample holds a few counts of this clonotype. The J gene is TRBJ2-5, the V gene TRBV9, with D perhaps assigned TRBD1 or TRBD2 (7 bases each). V lost 3 bases to trimming and J lost 0 bases, with 21 bases between them. This CDR3 region has 18 residues. The germline V gene has CDR1 SGDLS and CDR2 YYNGEE. CDR3 sequence reads: CASSAASGGGSYQETQYF. DNA for the CDR3: TGTGCCAGCAGCGCAGCCTCAGGGGGGGGATCGTACCAAGAGACCCAGTACTTC.

This rearrangement joins TRBV5-1 to TRBJ2-3, with D maybe TRBD1 (6 bases). The germline CDR1 and CDR2 sequences are SGHRS and YFSETQ. The CDR3 loop spans 14 amino acids. Between the trimmed V and J ends, which lost 6 bases and 2 bases, there was a span of 13 bases. CDR3 nucleotide sequence: TGCGCCAGCAAAATCGGACAGAACACAGATACGCAGTATTTT. The encoded protein is CASKIGQNTDTQYF.

The chain recombines TRBV5-4 with TRBJ2-3; 10 bases line up with TRBD2. Trimming took 2 bases from V and 3 from J; bases not matched to a gene: 6. The germline V gene has CDR1 SGHNT and CDR2 YYREEE (reference sequence). This CDR3 is 16 amino acids long. This CDR3 is CASSLRAGGHTDTQYF. For the CDR3, the DNA is TGTGCCAGCAGCTTACGAGCGGGGGGGCATACAGATACGCAGTATTTT.

This clonotype was seen a few times. This rearrangement joins TRBV12-3 or TRBV12-4 to TRBJ2-5, with unresolved D. The CDR3 is 13 residues long. The V gene lost 3 bases and the J gene lost 5 bases, with 10 bases spanning the gap. The CDR3 loop is CASSFVPEETQYF. In nucleotides, the CDR3 is TGTGCCAGCAGTTTCGTGCCCGAGGAGACCCAGTACTTC.

The rearrangement links TRBV4-1 to TRBJ1-5, with D unresolved. Looked up from germline, CDR1 is MGHRA and CDR2 is YSYEKL. This CDR3 spans 13 amino acids. Trimming stripped 2 bases from V and 7 bases from J, with 9 bases between. CDR3: CASSQSLGQPQHF. CDR3 nucleotide sequence: TGCGCCAGCAGCCAATCGTTGGGCCAGCCCCAGCATTTT.

This clonotype was seen ten or more times. This chain uses TRBV7-2 with TRBJ2-7, with D perhaps matching TRBD2 (6 bases). The V gene lost 1 base and the J gene lost 3 bases, with 13 bases spanning the gap. Germline V gene lookup returns CDR1 SGHTA and CDR2 FQGNSA. The CDR3 consists of 15 residues. The CDR3, as DNA: TGTGCCAGCAGCTTAGGAGGGCTCGGGAGCTACGAGCAGTACGTC. It encodes CASSLGGLGSYEQYV.

This clonotype was detected a few times. V is TRBV12-3 or TRBV12-4 and J is TRBJ2-1; D possibly corresponds to TRBD2 (5 bases). Trimming pared 3 bases from V and 5 bases from J, leaving 11 bases between. This CDR3 is built from 14 residues. The CDR3 sequence is CASSFGERHNEQFF. In DNA, the CDR3 is TGTGCCAGCAGTTTCGGGGAGAGACACAATGAGCAGTTCTTC.